This T cell receptor (beta chain) emerged from a study of cytomegalovirus exposure and HLA in healthy donors. Regarding the study as a whole: A later analysis reported that several of the most significant clusters appeared to be linked to common viral pathogens, among them Epstein-Barr virus.

Worth noting for this clone: Its antigen is not known.

In germline, CDR1 is LNHDA, CDR2 SQIVND (reference sequence). The CDR3 has 14 residues. V gave up 4 bases and J gave up 7 bases; unmatched junction bases: 4. The PCR contained 60 Vbeta and 13 Jbeta primers. Generated by immunoSEQ multiplex PCR, the TCRdb table keeps only in-frame clones and is missing some. This sample has 180,000 or so clones; 80% to 90% occur once, and the top ten carry around a tenth. The sequence was collected from a man aged 18 to 30 in good health and CMV-seropositive. Specimen: PBMCs. This rearrangement joins TRBV19 to TRBJ1-4; 9 bases match TRBD1. The CDR3 loop is CASSTTGGGEKLFF. CDR3 bases: TGTGCCAGTAGTACCACAGGGGGCGGTGAAAAACTGTTTTTT.